This T cell receptor beta chain emerged from a study of blood T cell repertoires in COVID-19. In the study overall: Sources were T cells, B-cell-depleted T cells, or PBMCs; the material itself was cDNA or gDNA.

Germline CDR1 is SNHLY and CDR2 is FYNNEI. CDR3 size: 13 residues. Trimming took 3 bases from V and 4 from J, leaving 9 bases between them. In the original processing: Counts of nucleated cells, estimated from reference gene primer amplification, were obtained. Here immunoSEQ multiplex PCR was the method, and the copy in TCRdb shows in-frame clones only, minus some. V and J calls and clone size are given by that table; D and trimming were obtained from the DNA. This sample has around 140,000 clones, with approximately 82% found just once. The source material was peripheral blood. This sequence originates from a man in his 60s with active or convalescent COVID-19. The genes are TRBV2 and TRBJ1-2, with D unclear. The CDR3 protein is CASSDAPGYGYTF. Written as DNA, the CDR3 is TGTGCCAGCAGTGACGCTCCGGGCTATGGCTACACCTTC. Full variable domain (outside the CDR3, taken from reference TRBV2 and TRBJ1-2): EPEVTQTPSHQVTQMGQEVILRCVPISNHLYFYWYRQILGQKVEFLVSFYNNEISEKSEIFDDQFSVERPDGSNFTLKIRSTKLEDSAMYFCASSDAPGYGYTFGSGTRLTVV.